This TCR beta chain was sequenced for a study of graft-versus-host responses after intestinal transplantation. The study, taken as a whole, reports: Among recipient marrow samples, GvH clones were found; some appeared first in ileum or blood.

The culture paired approximately 200,000 irradiated violet-dye-labeled stimulators with approximately 200,000 CFSE-labeled responders. Profiling relied on immunoSEQ multiplex PCR, and the TCRdb table lists in-frame clones only, not all of them. In the table there are 17,000 or so clones, around two fifths of which are singletons. The ends lost 4 bases at V and 1 base at J; junction bases unmatched: 2. CDR3 size: 14 residues. The germline CDR1 and CDR2 sequences are MNHEY and SVGAGI. This material consisted of alloreactive CD8+ T cells from a mixed lymphocyte reaction culture, taken before intestinal transplant. Indicated subset: CFSE-low proliferating T cells sorted from roughly six-day pre-transplant mixed lymphocyte reaction (GvH or HvG direction). The chain carries TRBV6-5 and TRBJ1-1, with TRBD1 matching over 8 bases. This TCR was sampled from a human patient who received an intestinal transplant. The CDR3 coding sequence is TGTGCCAGCAGTTTTGGGACAGGGAACACTGAAGCTTTCTTT. Translation gives CASSFGTGNTEAFF.